This is a list of T cell receptor beta chains from one sample in a study of control samples from healthy donors and cancer patients. Only in-frame clones appear in the TCRdb table, and some are missing; sequencing was by immunoSEQ multiplex PCR. This sample has roughly 150,000 clones, with almost 90% found just once. Input material: blood. Receptors were obtained from a man aged 18 to 29 in good health. The CDR3 runs from the conserved cysteine through the conserved F or W.

v_call	j_call	cdr3_aa
TRBV28	TRBJ2-3	CASSKEAGGALDTQYF
TRBV6-5	TRBJ2-3	CASLGLAGGQDTQYF
TRBV29-1	TRBJ1-5	CSGATRDLPDRQPQHF
TRBV15	TRBJ2-7	CATSRDRGYYEQYF
TRBV3-1/TRBV3-2	TRBJ1-2	CASSPNRQLRGYTF
TRBV3-1/TRBV3-2	TRBJ1-2	CASSQDPGLYGYTF
TRBV5-8	TRBJ1-1	CASSREGGTEAFF
TRBV6-2/TRBV6-3	TRBJ2-4	CASSPHLSGESRGIQYF
TRBV24-1	TRBJ2-1	CATKPGLAVDNEQFF
TRBV5-1	TRBJ1-4	CASSFTGTGEKLFF
TRBV4-2	TRBJ2-1	CASSQDGVLGQGTYNEQFF
TRBV5-6	TRBJ1-2	CASSLPVPGLGYGYTF
TRBV2	TRBJ1-1	CASSEQGITEAFF
TRBV7-2	TRBJ1-4	CASRNRQGWDEKLFF
TRBV28	TRBJ1-1	CASARSWDRERGTEAFF
TRBV4-3	TRBJ1-2	CASSQNGGNYGYTF
TRBV9	TRBJ2-3	CASSVDRVTGDTQYF
TRBV9	TRBJ2-3	CASSVDRGADTQYF
TRBV3-1/TRBV3-2	TRBJ2-3	CASSHRRTGGGTDTQYF
TRBV5-5	TRBJ2-7	CASSFSSGEQYF
TRBV25-1	TRBJ1-1	CASSVIQVNTEAFF
TRBV2	TRBJ1-6	CASSEEEGLHF